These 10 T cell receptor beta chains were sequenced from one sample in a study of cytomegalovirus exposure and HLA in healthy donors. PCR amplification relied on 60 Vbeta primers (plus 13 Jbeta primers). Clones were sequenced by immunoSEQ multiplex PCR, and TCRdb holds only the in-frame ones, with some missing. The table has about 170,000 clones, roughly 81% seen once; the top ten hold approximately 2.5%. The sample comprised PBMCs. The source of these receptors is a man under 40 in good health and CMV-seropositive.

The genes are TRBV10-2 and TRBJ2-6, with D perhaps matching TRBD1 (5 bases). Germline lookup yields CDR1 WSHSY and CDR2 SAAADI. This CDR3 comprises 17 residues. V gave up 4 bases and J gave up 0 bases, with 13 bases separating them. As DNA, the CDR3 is TGCGCCAGCAGTGGTGACAGCCCGAACTCTGGGGCCAACGTCCTGACTTTC. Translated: CASSGDSPNSGANVLTF.

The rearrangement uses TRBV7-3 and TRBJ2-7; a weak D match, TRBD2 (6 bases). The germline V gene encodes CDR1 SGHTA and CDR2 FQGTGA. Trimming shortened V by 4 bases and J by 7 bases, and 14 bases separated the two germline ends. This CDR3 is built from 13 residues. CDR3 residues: CASSSGPAGEQYF. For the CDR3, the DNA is TGTGCCAGCAGCTCGGGACCGGCGGGGGAGCAGTACTTC.

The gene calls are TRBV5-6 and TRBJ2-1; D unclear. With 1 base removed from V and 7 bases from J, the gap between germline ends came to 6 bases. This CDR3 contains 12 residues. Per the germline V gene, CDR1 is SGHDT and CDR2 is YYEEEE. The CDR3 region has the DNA TGTGCCAGCAGCTTGCTAGAGAATGAGCAGTTCTTC. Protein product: CASSLLENEQFF.

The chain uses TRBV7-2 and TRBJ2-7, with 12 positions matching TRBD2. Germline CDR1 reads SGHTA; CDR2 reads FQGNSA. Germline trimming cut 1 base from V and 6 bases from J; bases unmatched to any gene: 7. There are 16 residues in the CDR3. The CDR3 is CASSLGLAGVSSEQYF. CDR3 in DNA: TGTGCCAGCAGCTTAGGACTAGCGGGAGTGTCGAGCGAGCAGTACTTC.

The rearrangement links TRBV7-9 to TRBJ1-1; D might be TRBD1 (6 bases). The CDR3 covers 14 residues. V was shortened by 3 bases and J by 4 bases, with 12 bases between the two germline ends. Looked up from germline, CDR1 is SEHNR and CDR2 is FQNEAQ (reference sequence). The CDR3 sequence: CASSLGARVTEAFF. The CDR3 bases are TGTGCCAGCAGCTTGGGGGCCAGGGTCACTGAAGCTTTCTTT.

The CDR3 spells CASSFGRTSGYTGELFF. The DNA of the CDR3 is TGTGCCAGCAGCTTCGGTCGGACTAGCGGGTATACCGGGGAGCTGTTTTTT. The chain joins TRBV11-3 to TRBJ2-2, with TRBD2 identical over 11 bases. CDR1 SGHNT and CDR2 YENEEA come from the germline V gene. The length of the CDR3 is 17 residues. The J segment lost 5 bases and the V segment lost 3 bases, leaving 8 bases of the junction unmatched.

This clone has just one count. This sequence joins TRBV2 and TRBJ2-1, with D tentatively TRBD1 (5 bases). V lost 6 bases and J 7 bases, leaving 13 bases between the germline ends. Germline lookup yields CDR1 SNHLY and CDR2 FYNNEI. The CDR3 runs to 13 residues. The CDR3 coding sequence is TGTGCCAGCAGGATTCCAGGGTCTAATGAGCAGTTCTTC. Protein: CASRIPGSNEQFF.

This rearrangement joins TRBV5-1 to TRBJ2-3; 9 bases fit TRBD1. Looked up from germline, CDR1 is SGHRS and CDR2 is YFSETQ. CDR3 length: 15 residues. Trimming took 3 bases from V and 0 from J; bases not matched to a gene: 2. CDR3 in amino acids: CASSWTGDSTDTQYF. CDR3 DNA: TGCGCCAGCAGCTGGACAGGGGATAGCACAGATACGCAGTATTTT. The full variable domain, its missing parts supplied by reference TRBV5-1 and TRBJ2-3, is KAGVTQTPRYLIKTRGQQVTLSCSPISGHRSVSWYQQTPGQGLQFLFEYFSETQRNKGNFPGRFSGRQFSNSRSEMNVSTLELGDSALYLCASSWTGDSTDTQYFGPGTRLTVL.

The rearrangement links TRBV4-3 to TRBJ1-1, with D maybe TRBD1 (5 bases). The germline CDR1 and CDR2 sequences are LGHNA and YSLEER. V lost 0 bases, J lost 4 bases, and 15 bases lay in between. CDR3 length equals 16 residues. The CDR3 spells CASSQDGTLGGTEAFF. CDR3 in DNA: TGCGCCAGCAGCCAAGATGGGACCTTGGGAGGCACTGAAGCTTTCTTT.

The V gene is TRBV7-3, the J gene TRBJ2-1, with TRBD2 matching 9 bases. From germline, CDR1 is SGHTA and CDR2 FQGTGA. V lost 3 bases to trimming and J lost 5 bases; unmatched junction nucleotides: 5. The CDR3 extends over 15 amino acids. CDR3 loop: CASSFGTSIDNEQFF. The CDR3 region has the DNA TGTGCCAGCAGCTTTGGGACTAGCATCGACAATGAGCAGTTCTTC.